This passage covers 22 T cell receptor beta chains from one sample sequenced in a study of neurological immune-mediated disorders. Using its own MiXCR run on the 5' RACE reads, TCRdb lists one record per CDR3 protein. The sample includes tens of thousands of distinct CDR3 sequences, 10% of them seen just once. The sample consisted of PBMCs. The receptors shown here come from a middle-aged woman with HTLV-1-associated myelopathy (HAM/TSP).

The chain carries TRBV30 and TRBJ2-3; 10 nucleotides line up with TRBD2. The CDR3 has 18 residues. Per germline, CDR1 GTSNPN and CDR2 SVGIG (reference sequence). V gave up 0 bases and J gave up 3 bases; unmatched junction bases: 12. The CDR3 loop reads CAWSVPWASGGATDTQYF. The CDR3 nucleotides are TGTGCCTGGAGTGTACCGTGGGCCAGCGGGGGGGCAACAGATACGCAGTATTTT.

This clonotype was counted many times. This chain uses TRBV13 with TRBJ2-7; 9 bases map to TRBD2. The V gene's germline CDR1 is PRHDT and CDR2 FYEKMQ (reference sequence). Trimming took 5 bases from V and 7 from J; bases not matched to a gene: 6. This CDR3 has 13 amino acids. The DNA for the CDR3 is TGTGCCAGCAGCCCGTCCGGACTAGCGGAGCAGTACTTC. As protein: CASSPSGLAEQYF.

The chain combines TRBV7-6 with TRBJ2-7; TRBD2 aligns across 12 bases. V lost 3 bases to trimming and J lost 4 bases; unmatched junction nucleotides: 4. Germline V gives CDR1 SGHVS, CDR2 FNYEAQ. CDR3 length equals 15 residues. The CDR3: CASSLTSGSLYEQYF. In DNA form, the CDR3 reads TGTGCCAGCAGCTTGACTAGCGGGAGCCTGTACGAGCAGTACTTC. The whole variable domain, remainder taken from reference TRBV7-6 and TRBJ2-7, is GAGVSQSPRYKVTKRGQDVALRCDPISGHVSLYWYRQALGQGPEFLTYFNYEAQQDKSGLPNDRFSAERPEGSISTLTIQRTEQRDSAMYRCASSLTSGSLYEQYFGPGTRLTVT.

This clonotype was seen ten or more times. This chain connects TRBV5-1 to TRBJ2-7, with D tentatively TRBD1 (6 bases). The V end was cut by 2 bases, the J end by 5 bases, with 20 bases between. Germline CDR1 is SGHRS and CDR2 is YFSETQ. The CDR3 covers 16 residues. CDR3 sequence: CASSFRDRRLLDEQYF. DNA for the CDR3: TGCGCCAGCAGCTTTAGAGACAGGCGGTTGCTGGACGAGCAGTACTTC.

This clonotype was observed many times. Here the CDR3 DNA reads TGCGCCAGCCGGGGACAGGGGAACACTGAAGCTTTCTTT. Its translation: CASRGQGNTEAFF. The chain employs TRBV5-1 and TRBJ1-1; 9 nucleotides agree with TRBD1. Germline V gene sequence: CDR1 SGHRS, CDR2 YFSETQ. With V trimmed by 7 bases and J by 1 base, 2 bases remained unmatched. The CDR3 runs to 13 residues.

This clonotype was detected ten times or more. This sequence joins TRBV4-3 and TRBJ2-7; 12 nucleotides align to TRBD2. With 0 bases clipped from V and 5 bases from J, the junction kept 17 bases outside the gene matches. The germline gives CDR1 LGHNA, CDR2 YSLEER. This CDR3 is built from 20 residues. Here the CDR3 DNA reads TGCGCCAGCAGCCAAGATCCCGCTAGCGGGGGGGCCTCCCCGTTGGACGAGCAGTACTTC. This codes for CASSQDPASGGASPLDEQYF.

This clonotype was detected many times. The V call is TRBV12-3 or TRBV12-4, the J call TRBJ1-5, with 7 positions matching TRBD1. J was trimmed by 5 bases and V by 5 bases; bases with no gene match: 9. The CDR3 covers 15 residues. CDR3 coding DNA: TGTGCCAGCAGTAGCAGACAGGGTGGTGATCAGCCCCAGCATTTT. As protein: CASSSRQGGDQPQHF.

Points on this clonotype: Given a much more abundant clone one base away, this may be a read error. The V and J genes are TRBV6-6 and TRBJ2-6; 7 nucleotides agree with TRBD2. Germline V lookup: CDR1 MNHNY, CDR2 SVGAGI (reference sequence). The CDR3 extends over 20 amino acids. V shed 4 bases, J shed 0 bases, and the junction held 15 bases outside the gene matches. The CDR3 sequence is CASSFTLTGGSPSGANVLTF. CDR3 DNA: TGTGCCAGCAGTTTCACTCTGACCGGGGGGTCACCCTCTGGGGCCAACGTCCTGACTTTC.

The sample holds many counts of this clonotype. The chain recombines TRBV5-1 with TRBJ2-2, with 10 bases that match TRBD2. Trimming cost V 5 bases and J 3 bases; bases outside gene matches: 4. The CDR3 is 15 amino acids. CDR1 and CDR2 (germline): SGHRS, YFSETQ. The CDR3 nucleotides are TGCGCCAGCAGGCGGACTAGCGGATACACCGGGGAGCTGTTTTTT. Translating gives CASRRTSGYTGELFF.

This clonotype was picked up many times. This chain uses TRBV5-6 with TRBJ1-5; no firm D call. Germline V CDR1 and CDR2: SGHDT, YYEEEE. The CDR3 is 15 residues long. Trimming stripped 4 bases from V and 7 bases from J, with 18 bases between. CDR3 sequence reads: CASSLSAAYGQPQHF. CDR3 sequence (DNA): TGTGCCAGCAGCCTCTCCGCAGCGTACGGGCAGCCCCAGCATTTT.

There are many counts of this clonotype. The rearrangement joins TRBV6-1 to TRBJ1-5, with 8 bases that match TRBD1. Germline V lookup: CDR1 MNHNS, CDR2 SASEGT. The CDR3 is 15 residues long. The J segment lost 10 bases and the V segment lost 0 bases, leaving 8 bases of the junction unmatched. The CDR3 DNA reads TGTGCCAGCAGTGAAGCCGGACAGGGCCCCAACCCCCAGCATTTT. This translates into CASSEAGQGPNPQHF.

This clonotype was picked up many times. The V and J genes are TRBV7-6 and TRBJ2-2, with a tentative D call TRBD1 (5 bases). The V and J ends lost 4 bases and 1 base respectively, with 13 bases between them. The V gene's germline CDR1 is SGHVS and CDR2 FNYEAQ. The CDR3 extends over 16 amino acids. The CDR3 loop is CASSSPPGMNTGELFF. CDR3 in DNA: TGTGCCAGCAGCTCCCCCCCAGGGATGAACACCGGGGAGCTGTTTTTT.

This clonotype has ten or more counts. The CDR3: CTVNQLGTDTQYF. CDR3 DNA: TGCACCGTCAACCAACTCGGCACAGATACGCAGTATTTT. The rearrangement joins TRBV29-1 to TRBJ2-3; D ambiguous. From germline, CDR1 is SQVTM and CDR2 ANQGSEA. The CDR3 length is 13 residues.

This clonotype was found many times. V and J are TRBV25-1 and TRBJ2-7; D tentatively fits TRBD1 or TRBD2 (5 bases each). The germline V and J ends were trimmed by 2 bases and 0 bases, with 11 bases remaining between them. CDR1 MGHDK and CDR2 SYGVNS come from the germline V gene. The CDR3 is 15 residues long. CDR3 in DNA: TGTGCCAGCAGTGAAACGGGACGGTTCTCCTACGAGCAGTACTTC. Translated, it gives CASSETGRFSYEQYF.

This clonotype came up many times. The V and J genes are TRBV4-3 and TRBJ2-2, with 9 bases identical to TRBD1. Looked up from germline, CDR1 is LGHNA and CDR2 is YSLEER. V shed 1 base, J shed 4 bases, and the junction held 4 bases outside the gene matches. The CDR3 spans 16 residues. The CDR3 coding sequence is TGCGCCAGCAGCCAAGCCCGGACAGGGGTCACCGGGGAGCTGTTTTTT. Its translation: CASSQARTGVTGELFF.

This clonotype was seen a handful of times. The rearrangement uses TRBV5-6 and TRBJ2-7; weak D call: TRBD1 (6 bases). Germline values: CDR1 SGHDT, CDR2 YYEEEE. V lost 0 bases and J lost 5, with 9 bases in between. This CDR3 is built from 13 residues. The CDR3 region is CASSLEQGDEQYF. The CDR3 nucleotides read TGTGCCAGCAGCTTGGAACAGGGAGACGAGCAGTACTTC.

The V and J genes are TRBV10-3 and TRBJ2-1; the match to TRBD2 covers 12 bases. This CDR3 has 14 residues. Trimming took 2 bases from V and 8 from J; bases not matched to a gene: 1. The germline V gene encodes CDR1 ENHRY and CDR2 SYGVKD. CDR3 in DNA: TGTGCCATCAGTGAGAGGACTAGCGGGGATGAGCAGTTCTTC. It translates to CAISERTSGDEQFF.

This clonotype has a count of ten or more. DNA of the CDR3: TGTGCCAGCAGTGCCGGCGTCTCGAATGGCTACACCTTC. This encodes CASSAGVSNGYTF. The chain employs TRBV28 and TRBJ1-2; no clear D gene. CDR1 and CDR2 from the germline V gene are MDHEN and SYDVKM. V lost 5 bases and J 6 bases, leaving 13 bases between the germline ends. The CDR3 sequence is 13 residues long.

This clonotype was counted ten times or more. The chain combines TRBV20-1 with TRBJ2-7; 9 bases agree with TRBD2. Germline V CDR1 and CDR2: DFQATT, SNEGSKA (reference sequence). With 4 bases clipped from V and 0 bases from J, the junction kept 10 bases outside the gene matches. This CDR3 has 16 amino acids. The CDR3, as DNA: TGCAGTGCTACCCGAAGTCTAGCGGGGAGCTCCTACGAGCAGTACTTC. Encoded protein: CSATRSLAGSSYEQYF.

This clonotype was counted once. The rearrangement joins TRBV19 to TRBJ2-3, with D maybe TRBD2 (6 bases). V shed 7 bases and J shed 0 bases, with 8 bases lying between them. In germline, CDR1 is LNHDA, CDR2 SQIVND (reference sequence). The length of the CDR3 is 13 residues. CDR3 loop: CASKEGSTDTQYF. The CDR3 coding sequence is TGTGCCAGTAAGGAGGGGAGCACAGATACGCAGTATTTT.

At least ten counts were recorded for this clonotype. V and J are TRBV12-3 or TRBV12-4 and TRBJ2-7, with 11 bases aligning to TRBD2. The V gene end was trimmed by 7 bases and the J gene end by 3 bases; junction bases not matched to a gene: 5. This CDR3 region has 14 residues. CDR3: CASTVAGGFYEQYF. In nucleotides, the CDR3 is TGTGCCAGCACCGTAGCGGGGGGGTTCTACGAGCAGTACTTC.

J is TRBJ2-7 and V is TRBV30; 10 positions agree with TRBD1. The CDR3 runs to 14 residues. Losses at the gene ends were 5 bases for V and 3 bases for J; bases not matched to a gene: 7. CDR1 and CDR2 from the germline V gene are GTSNPN and SVGIG (reference sequence). The CDR3 protein is CAWQPGQGIYEQYF. The CDR3 bases are TGTGCCTGGCAACCGGGACAGGGGATCTACGAGCAGTACTTC.